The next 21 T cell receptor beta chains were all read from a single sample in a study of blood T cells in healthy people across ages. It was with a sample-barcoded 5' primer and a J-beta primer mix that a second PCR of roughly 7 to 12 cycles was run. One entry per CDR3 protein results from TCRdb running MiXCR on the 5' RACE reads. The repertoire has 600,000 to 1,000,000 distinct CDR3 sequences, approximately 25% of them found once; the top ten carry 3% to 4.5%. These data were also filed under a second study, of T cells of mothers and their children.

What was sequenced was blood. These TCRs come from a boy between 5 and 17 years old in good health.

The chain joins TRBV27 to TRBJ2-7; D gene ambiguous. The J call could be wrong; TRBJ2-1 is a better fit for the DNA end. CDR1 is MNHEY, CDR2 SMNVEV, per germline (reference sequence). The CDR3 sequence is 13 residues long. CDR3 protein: CASSLNYPNEQFF. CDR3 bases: TGTGCCAGCAGTCTGAACTACCCCAATGAGCAGTTCTTC.

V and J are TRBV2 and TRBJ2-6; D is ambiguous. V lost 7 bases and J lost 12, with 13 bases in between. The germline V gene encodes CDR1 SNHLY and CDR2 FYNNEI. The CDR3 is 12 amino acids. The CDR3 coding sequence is TGTGCCAGCAAGTGGGTGGGAAGCGTCCTGACTTTC. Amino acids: CASKWVGSVLTF.

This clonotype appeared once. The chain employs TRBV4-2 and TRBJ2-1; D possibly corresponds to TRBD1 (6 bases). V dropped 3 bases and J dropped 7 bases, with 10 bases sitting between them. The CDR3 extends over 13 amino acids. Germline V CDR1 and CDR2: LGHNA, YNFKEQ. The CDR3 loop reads CASSQPGQNEQFF. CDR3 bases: TGTGCCAGCAGCCAGCCGGGACAAAATGAGCAGTTCTTC.

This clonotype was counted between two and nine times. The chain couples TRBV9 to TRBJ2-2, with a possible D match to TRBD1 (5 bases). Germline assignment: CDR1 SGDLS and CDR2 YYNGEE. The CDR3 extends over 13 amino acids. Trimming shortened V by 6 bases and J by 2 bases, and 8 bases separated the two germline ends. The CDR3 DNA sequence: TGTGCCAGCACTAGGGGTAACACCGGGGAGCTGTTTTTT. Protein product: CASTRGNTGELFF.

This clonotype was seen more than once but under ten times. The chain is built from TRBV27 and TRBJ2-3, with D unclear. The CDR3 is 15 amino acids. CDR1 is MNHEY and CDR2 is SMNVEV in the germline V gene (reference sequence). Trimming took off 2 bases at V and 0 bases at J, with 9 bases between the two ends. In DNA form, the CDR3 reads TGTGCCAGCAGTTTAGACGGTTATAGCACAGATACGCAGTATTTT. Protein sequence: CASSLDGYSTDTQYF.

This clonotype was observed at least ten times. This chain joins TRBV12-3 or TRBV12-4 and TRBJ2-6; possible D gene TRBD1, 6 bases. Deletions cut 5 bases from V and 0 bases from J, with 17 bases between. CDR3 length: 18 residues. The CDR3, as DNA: TGTGCCAGCAGTCCCTGGCAGGGGACCAACTCTGGGGCCAACGTCCTGACTTTC. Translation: CASSPWQGTNSGANVLTF.

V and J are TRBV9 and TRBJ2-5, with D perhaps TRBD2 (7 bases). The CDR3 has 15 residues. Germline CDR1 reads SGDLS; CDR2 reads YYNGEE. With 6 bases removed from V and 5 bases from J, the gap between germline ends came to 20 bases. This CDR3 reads CASTRRGGGRETQYF. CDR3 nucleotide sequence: TGTGCCAGCACACGAAGAGGGGGGGGTCGGGAGACCCAGTACTTC.

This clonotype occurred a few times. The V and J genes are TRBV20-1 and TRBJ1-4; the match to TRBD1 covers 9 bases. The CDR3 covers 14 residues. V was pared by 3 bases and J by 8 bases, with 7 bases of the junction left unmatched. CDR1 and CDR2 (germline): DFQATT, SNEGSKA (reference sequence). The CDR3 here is CSARKRQGGEKLFF. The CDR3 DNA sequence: TGCAGTGCTAGGAAGAGACAGGGGGGCGAAAAACTGTTTTTT.

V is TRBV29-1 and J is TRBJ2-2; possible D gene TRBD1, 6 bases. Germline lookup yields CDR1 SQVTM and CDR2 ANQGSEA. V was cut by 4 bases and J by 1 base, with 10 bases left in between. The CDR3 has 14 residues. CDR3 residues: CSVVDRQNTGELFF. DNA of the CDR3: TGCAGCGTTGTCGACAGGCAGAACACCGGGGAGCTGTTTTTT.

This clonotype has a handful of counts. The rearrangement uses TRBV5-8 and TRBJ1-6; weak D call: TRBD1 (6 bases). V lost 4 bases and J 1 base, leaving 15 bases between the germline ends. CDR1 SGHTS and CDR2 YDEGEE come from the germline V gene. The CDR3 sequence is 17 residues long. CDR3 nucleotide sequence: TGTGCCAGCAGCCTATTGACAGGCTCATCCTATAATTCACCCCTCCACTTT. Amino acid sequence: CASSLLTGSSYNSPLHF.

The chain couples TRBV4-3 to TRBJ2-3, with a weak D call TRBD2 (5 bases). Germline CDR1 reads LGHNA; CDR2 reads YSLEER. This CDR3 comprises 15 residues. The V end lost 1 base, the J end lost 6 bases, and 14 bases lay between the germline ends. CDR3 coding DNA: TGCGCCAGCAGCCAAGTAGTCAGAGGGCCCGATACGCAGTATTTT. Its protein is CASSQVVRGPDTQYF.

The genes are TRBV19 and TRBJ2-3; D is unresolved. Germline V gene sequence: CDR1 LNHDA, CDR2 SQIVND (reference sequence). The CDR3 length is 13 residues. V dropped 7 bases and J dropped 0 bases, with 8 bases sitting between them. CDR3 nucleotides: TGTGCCAGTAAGCTAATGAGCACAGATACGCAGTATTTT. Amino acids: CASKLMSTDTQYF.

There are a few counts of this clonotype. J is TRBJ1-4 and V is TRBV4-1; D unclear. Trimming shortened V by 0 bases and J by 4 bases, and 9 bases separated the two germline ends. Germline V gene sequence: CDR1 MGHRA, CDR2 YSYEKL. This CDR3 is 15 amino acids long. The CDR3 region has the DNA TGCGCCAGCAGCCAAGAGATATGGAGTAATGAAAAACTGTTTTTT. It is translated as CASSQEIWSNEKLFF.

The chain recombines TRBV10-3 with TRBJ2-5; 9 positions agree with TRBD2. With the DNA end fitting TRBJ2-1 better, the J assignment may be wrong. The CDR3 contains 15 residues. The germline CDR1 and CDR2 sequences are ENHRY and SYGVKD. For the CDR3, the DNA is TGTGCCATCAGTGAGTCTTGGGGACTAGCTGGTGAGCAGTTCTTC. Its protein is CAISESWGLAGEQFF.

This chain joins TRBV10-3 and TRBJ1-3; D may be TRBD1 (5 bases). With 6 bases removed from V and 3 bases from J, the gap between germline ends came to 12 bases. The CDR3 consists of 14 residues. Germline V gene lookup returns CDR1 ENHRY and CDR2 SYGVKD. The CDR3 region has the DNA TGTGCCATCAGGCCCCAGGGTCGTGGAAACACCATATATTTT. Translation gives CAIRPQGRGNTIYF.

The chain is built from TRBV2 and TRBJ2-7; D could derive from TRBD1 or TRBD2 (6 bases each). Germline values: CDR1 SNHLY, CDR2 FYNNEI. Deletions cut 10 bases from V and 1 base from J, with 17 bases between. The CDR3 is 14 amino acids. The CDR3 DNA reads TGTGCCACCCGCGGGACAAGCAATTCCTACGAGCAGTACTTC. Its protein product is CATRGTSNSYEQYF. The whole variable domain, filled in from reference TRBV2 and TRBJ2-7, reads EPEVTQTPSHQVTQMGQEVILRCVPISNHLYFYWYRQILGQKVEFLVSFYNNEISEKSEIFDDQFSVERPDGSNFTLKIRSTKLEDSAMYFCATRGTSNSYEQYFGPGTRLTVT.

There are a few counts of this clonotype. CDR3 in DNA: TGTGCCAGCAGCAAAACCGGGACAGGTACCTACGAGCAGTACTTC. Translation: CASSKTGTGTYEQYF. The chain has TRBV6-1 and TRBJ2-7; 8 bases match TRBD1. CDR1 MNHNS and CDR2 SASEGT come from the germline V gene. V was pared by 6 bases and J by 2 bases, with 9 bases of the junction left unmatched. The CDR3 is 15 residues long.

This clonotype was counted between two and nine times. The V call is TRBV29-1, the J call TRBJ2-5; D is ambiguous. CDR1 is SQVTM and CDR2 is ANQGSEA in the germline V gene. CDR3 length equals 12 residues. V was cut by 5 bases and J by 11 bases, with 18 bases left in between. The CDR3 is CSVTASTNEQYF. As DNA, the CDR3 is TGCAGCGTTACCGCGTCAACGAATGAGCAGTACTTC.

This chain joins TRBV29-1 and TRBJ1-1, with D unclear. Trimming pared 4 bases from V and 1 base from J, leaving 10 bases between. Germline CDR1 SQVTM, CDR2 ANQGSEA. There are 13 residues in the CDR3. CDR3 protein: CSVVRSSNTEAFF. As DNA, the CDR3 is TGCAGCGTTGTTCGGAGTTCGAACACTGAAGCTTTCTTT.

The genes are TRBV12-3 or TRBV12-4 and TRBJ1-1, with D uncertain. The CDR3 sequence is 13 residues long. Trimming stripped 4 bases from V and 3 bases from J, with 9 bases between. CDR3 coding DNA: TGTGCCAGCAGTTCCCAGTGGGACACTGAAGCTTTCTTT. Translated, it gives CASSSQWDTEAFF.

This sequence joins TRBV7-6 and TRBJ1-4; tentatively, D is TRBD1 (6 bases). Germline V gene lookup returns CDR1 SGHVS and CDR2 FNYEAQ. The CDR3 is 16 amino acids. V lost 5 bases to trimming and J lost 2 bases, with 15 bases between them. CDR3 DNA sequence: TGTGCCAGCAGCCCCGGGACATCCGTTACTAATGAAAAACTGTTTTTT. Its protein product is CASSPGTSVTNEKLFF.